This TCR beta chain was recorded in a study of CD8 T cells in ankylosing spondylitis. Regarding the study as a whole: Matched synovial fluid from ankylosing spondylitis patients was reported to be enriched for disease-linked clones.

TCRdb passed the 5' RACE reads through MiXCR, listing each CDR3 protein once. The data contain 160,000 or so distinct CDR3 sequences, around a tenth of them singletons. In its sample, this clonotype was seen a few times. Its antigen is not known. Germline V CDR1 and CDR2: SGHNT, YYREEE (reference sequence). V lost 5 bases and J 5 bases, leaving 13 bases between the germline ends. The CDR3 loop spans 13 amino acids. The clonotype originates from a female donor with ankylosing spondylitis or in good health (not recorded which). The rearrangement uses TRBV5-4 and TRBJ1-1; no clear D. Sequenced: blood, either unsorted or a sorted T cell fraction (not recorded which). This CDR3 reads CASSSRGETEAFF. The CDR3 bases are TGTGCCAGCAGTTCCCGCGGAGAGACTGAAGCTTTCTTT.